The rows below give T cell receptor beta chains drawn from one sample of a study of T cells in Graves' hyperthyroidism and ophthalmopathy. One entry per CDR3 protein results from TCRdb running MiXCR on the multiplex PCR reads. Of roughly 380,000 distinct CDR3 sequences in the sample, over 15% were seen once. Sample: blood. The receptors originated from a woman in her forties with Graves' ophthalmopathy. Both conserved end residues are part of each CDR3. Each record gives: V gene, clone size, D gene, J gene, CDR3 protein, CDR3 DNA. A D gene is named only where the DNA matches it firmly. Some rows have no size entry. The others give once, few or many, or a class for an expanded clone.

V gene: TRBV7-2; clone size: many; D gene: .; J gene: TRBJ2-5; CDR3 protein: CASSLSGAGEETQYF; CDR3 DNA: TGTGCCAGCAGCTTAAGTGGGGCAGGGGAAGAGACCCAGTACTTC
V gene: TRBV11-2; clone size: .; D gene: TRBD2; J gene: TRBJ2-2; CDR3 protein: CASRPTSGSLGGNGELFF; CDR3 DNA: TGTGCCAGCAGGCCGACTAGCGGGAGCCTTGGGGGGAACGGGGAGCTGTTTTTT
V gene: TRBV12-3/TRBV12-4; clone size: .; D gene: TRBD2; J gene: TRBJ2-5; CDR3 protein: CASSPGGAGDQETQYF; CDR3 DNA: TGTGCCAGCAGTCCTGGAGGGGCGGGGGACCAAGAGACCCAGTACTTC
V gene: TRBV28; clone size: many; D gene: .; J gene: TRBJ2-7; CDR3 protein: CASKPPGAYEQYF; CDR3 DNA: TGTGCCAGCAAGCCCCCGGGAGCCTACGAGCAGTACTTC
V gene: TRBV28; clone size: many; D gene: TRBD1; J gene: TRBJ2-6; CDR3 protein: CASRRGQEAGANVLTF; CDR3 DNA: TGTGCCAGCAGGCGCGGACAGGAAGCTGGGGCCAACGTCCTGACTTTC
V gene: TRBV24-1; clone size: many; D gene: .; J gene: TRBJ2-2; CDR3 protein: CATSDLPGGGTGELFF; CDR3 DNA: TGTGCCACCAGTGATTTGCCCGGTGGGGGCACCGGGGAGCTGTTTTTT
V gene: TRBV4-1; clone size: few; D gene: .; J gene: TRBJ1-1; CDR3 protein: CASSFRQVTFF; CDR3 DNA: TGCGCCAGCAGCTTCCGGCAGGTAACTTTCTTT
V gene: TRBV6-1; clone size: many; D gene: TRBD1; J gene: TRBJ2-7; CDR3 protein: CASSVSGTGGYEQYF; CDR3 DNA: TGTGCCAGCAGTGTATCCGGGACAGGGGGCTACGAGCAGTACTTC
V gene: TRBV3-1; clone size: many; D gene: .; J gene: TRBJ2-3; CDR3 protein: CASSPSSDTQYF; CDR3 DNA: TGTGCCAGCAGCCCGTCGTCAGATACGCAGTATTTT
V gene: TRBV7-9; clone size: .; D gene: .; J gene: TRBJ2-7; CDR3 protein: CASSPLTGNYEQYF; CDR3 DNA: TGTGCCAGCAGCCCACTGACGGGGAACTACGAGCAGTACTTC
V gene: TRBV11-2; clone size: many; D gene: .; J gene: TRBJ2-5; CDR3 protein: CASSAGTTKRETQYF; CDR3 DNA: TGTGCCAGCAGCGCAGGGACAACGAAGCGGGAGACCCAGTACTTC
V gene: TRBV6-2/TRBV6-3; clone size: .; D gene: .; J gene: TRBJ1-1; CDR3 protein: CASSLKRGTEAFF; CDR3 DNA: TGTGCCAGCAGTTTAAAACGTGGAACTGAAGCTTTCTTT
V gene: TRBV6-2/TRBV6-3; clone size: many; D gene: .; J gene: TRBJ1-1; CDR3 protein: CASSYSMGGTEAFF; CDR3 DNA: TGTGCCAGCAGTTACTCGATGGGGGGGACTGAAGCTTTCTTT
V gene: TRBV6-2/TRBV6-3; clone size: many; D gene: TRBD1; J gene: TRBJ1-5; CDR3 protein: CASKKGQAVQPQHF; CDR3 DNA: TGTGCCAGCAAAAAGGGACAGGCCGTTCAGCCCCAGCATTTT
V gene: TRBV7-2; clone size: few; D gene: .; J gene: TRBJ2-5; CDR3 protein: CASNLFPRETQYF; CDR3 DNA: TGTGCCAGCAATCTCTTCCCAAGAGAGACCCAGTACTTC
V gene: TRBV4-3; clone size: few; D gene: .; J gene: TRBJ1-3; CDR3 protein: CASSQVPGNSGGNTIYF; CDR3 DNA: TGCGCCAGCAGCCAAGTTCCCGGAAACAGCGGTGGAAACACCATATATTTT
V gene: TRBV28; clone size: many; D gene: .; J gene: TRBJ2-2; CDR3 protein: CASSFGQYAGELFF; CDR3 DNA: TGTGCCAGCAGCTTTGGACAGTATGCCGGGGAGCTGTTTTTT
V gene: TRBV28; clone size: few; D gene: .; J gene: TRBJ1-1; CDR3 protein: CASTRRGRTTEAFF; CDR3 DNA: TGTGCCAGCACCCGAAGGGGTAGAACCACTGAAGCTTTCTTT
V gene: TRBV6-1; clone size: .; D gene: TRBD2; J gene: TRBJ2-7; CDR3 protein: CASSERVGMLAGGLYEQYF; CDR3 DNA: TGTGCCAGCAGTGAAAGGGTCGGGATGCTAGCGGGAGGGCTGTACGAGCAGTACTTC
V gene: TRBV13; clone size: many; D gene: TRBD1; J gene: TRBJ2-7; CDR3 protein: CASSPKGQGNYEQYF; CDR3 DNA: TGTGCCAGCAGCCCCAAGGGACAGGGGAACTACGAGCAGTACTTC
V gene: TRBV6-5; clone size: many; D gene: .; J gene: TRBJ2-7; CDR3 protein: CASSSQELSYEQYF; CDR3 DNA: TGTGCCAGCAGTAGCCAGGAACTCTCCTACGAGCAGTACTTC
V gene: TRBV30; clone size: .; D gene: .; J gene: TRBJ1-2; CDR3 protein: CAWSVLGGVNYGYTF; CDR3 DNA: TGTGCCTGGAGTGTACTAGGGGGAGTTAACTATGGCTACACCTTC
V gene: TRBV27; clone size: many; D gene: .; J gene: TRBJ1-3; CDR3 protein: CASSPEFVSGNTIYF; CDR3 DNA: TGTGCCAGCAGCCCAGAATTTGTCTCTGGAAACACCATATATTTT
V gene: TRBV20-1; clone size: .; D gene: TRBD2; J gene: TRBJ2-7; CDR3 protein: CSATAIPGLAGGPFGYEQYF; CDR3 DNA: TGCAGTGCAACCGCAATCCCGGGACTAGCGGGAGGGCCCTTTGGTTACGAGCAGTACTTC